The 14 T cell receptor beta chains below were found in one sample sequenced in a study of T cell responses to AZD1222 COVID-19 vaccine. Here immunoSEQ multiplex PCR was the method, and the copy in TCRdb shows in-frame clones only, minus some. The sample shows about 140,000 clones, around 84% of them seen only once. The source was peripheral blood, collected on day 0 of AZD1222 vaccination. These TCRs come from an adult in good health.

CDR3 residues: CASSLDLSGVPGTGELFF. CDR3 sequence (DNA): TGCGCCAGCAGCTTGGATCTTAGCGGGGTTCCCGGGACCGGGGAGCTGTTTTTT. The V call is TRBV5-1, the J call TRBJ2-2; 8 bases agree with TRBD2. CDR3 length: 18 residues. Losses at the gene ends were 0 bases for V and 5 bases for J; bases not matched to a gene: 12. Germline CDR1 is SGHRS and CDR2 is YFSETQ.

This clone was seen only a few times. The chain employs TRBV9 and TRBJ1-6, with no clear D. Between the trimmed V and J ends, which lost 0 bases and 6 bases, there was a span of 4 bases. The CDR3 is 13 amino acids. Looked up from germline, CDR1 is SGDLS and CDR2 is YYNGEE. For the CDR3, the DNA is TGTGCCAGCAGCGTAGTGGGTAATTCACCCCTCCACTTT. It is translated as CASSVVGNSPLHF.

The chain links TRBV13 to TRBJ1-4; D not resolved. The germline V gene has CDR1 PRHDT and CDR2 FYEKMQ (reference sequence). V was shortened by 0 bases and J by 1 base, with 6 bases between the two germline ends. This CDR3 has 15 amino acids. The CDR3 spells CASSLGRLTNEKLFF. CDR3 in DNA: TGTGCCAGCAGCTTAGGTCGGTTAACTAATGAAAAACTGTTTTTT. Based on the CDR3 plus reference TRBV13 and TRBJ1-4, the full variable domain is AAGVIQSPRHLIKEKRETATLKCYPIPRHDTVYWYQQGPGQDPQFLISFYEKMQSDKGSIPDRFSAQQFSDYHSELNMSSLELGDSALYFCASSLGRLTNEKLFFGSGTQLSVL.

The genes are TRBV7-8 and TRBJ2-2, with D perhaps matching TRBD1 (6 bases). Per germline, CDR1 SGHVS and CDR2 FQNEAQ. With 2 bases removed from V and 6 bases from J, the gap between germline ends came to 13 bases. The CDR3 runs 15 residues. The CDR3 DNA follows: TGTGCCAGCAGCTTAACAGGGAAAATGGCCGGGGAGCTGTTTTTT. This codes for CASSLTGKMAGELFF.

V is TRBV19 and J is TRBJ1-1; unclear D gene. Per germline, CDR1 LNHDA and CDR2 SQIVND (reference sequence). The CDR3 totals 11 residues. V gave up 5 bases and J gave up 6 bases, with 7 bases separating them. The CDR3 sequence: CASSAGSEAFF. The CDR3 nucleotides are TGTGCCAGTAGTGCAGGTTCTGAAGCTTTCTTT.

The gene calls are TRBV18 and TRBJ1-2; TRBD1 is a possible D gene (5 bases). Germline CDR1 is KGHSH and CDR2 is LQKENI. CDR3 length equals 16 residues. V gave up 5 bases and J gave up 2 bases, with 18 bases separating them. The CDR3 coding sequence is TGTGCCAGCTCAACTACATGGGACGGAGTGAACTATGGCTACACCTTC. This sequence encodes CASSTTWDGVNYGYTF.

V gene TRBV19 combines with J gene TRBJ1-1; 8 nucleotides agree with TRBD1. Germline-derived CDR1 and CDR2 are LNHDA and SQIVND (reference sequence). With 2 bases clipped from V and 0 bases from J, the junction kept 2 bases outside the gene matches. The CDR3 contains 15 residues. The CDR3 loop reads CASSIRTGMNTEAFF. Here the CDR3 DNA reads TGTGCCAGTAGTATACGGACAGGGATGAACACTGAAGCTTTCTTT.

The chain has TRBV3-1 (or the pseudogene TRBV3-2) and TRBJ2-7; no reliable D call. The V gene's germline CDR1 is LGHDT and CDR2 YNNKEL (reference sequence). The CDR3 has 14 amino acids. V shed 1 base and J shed 7 bases, with 14 bases lying between them. In nucleotides, the CDR3 is TGTGCCAGCAGCCAAGCGCTGCCCTCGGGTGAGCAGTACTTC. Its protein product is CASSQALPSGEQYF.

The V and J genes are TRBV27 and TRBJ1-2, with 7 nucleotides matching TRBD1. Germline V gene sequence: CDR1 MNHEY, CDR2 SMNVEV (reference sequence). The junction had 22 bases not matched to a gene; V was cut back by 8 bases and J by 7 bases. The CDR3 totals 17 residues. The CDR3 reads CASGNSDREIADTGYTF. CDR3 bases: TGTGCCAGCGGAAACTCAGACAGGGAGATAGCGGATACTGGCTACACCTTC.

This clone appeared a few times. This chain uses TRBV5-4 with TRBJ2-6, with unresolved D. This CDR3 has 16 residues. V lost 4 bases and J 0 bases, leaving 11 bases between the germline ends. The germline V gene has CDR1 SGHNT and CDR2 YYREEE (reference sequence). CDR3 in amino acids: CASSPVGFSGANVLTF. CDR3 nucleotides: TGTGCCAGCAGCCCGGTGGGGTTCTCTGGGGCCAACGTCCTGACTTTC.

The rearrangement links TRBV4-2 to TRBJ2-2, with a tentative D call TRBD1 (6 bases). Trimming left V 0 bases short and J 7 bases short, with 12 bases between. Per the germline V gene, CDR1 is LGHNA and CDR2 is YNFKEQ. CDR3 length: 15 amino acids. This CDR3 reads CASSQDRGQIGELFF. The CDR3 DNA sequence: TGTGCCAGCAGCCAAGATCGGGGACAAATCGGGGAGCTGTTTTTT.

This sequence joins TRBV24-1 and TRBJ2-1; maybe TRBD2 (5 bases). The V gene's germline CDR1 is KGHDR and CDR2 SFDVKD. Deletions cut 5 bases from V and 2 bases from J, with 9 bases between. This CDR3 region has 14 residues. The DNA for the CDR3 is TGTGCCACCAGTGGAACGGGGACCTACAATGAGCAGTTCTTC. Amino acids: CATSGTGTYNEQFF.

V and J are TRBV3-1 (or the pseudogene TRBV3-2) and TRBJ1-1; 8 bases are shared with TRBD1. Germline assignment: CDR1 LGHDT and CDR2 YNNKEL (reference sequence). This CDR3 is 13 amino acids long. V lost 3 bases and J lost 5; bases outside the gene matches: 2. Written as DNA, the CDR3 is TGTGCCAGCAGCCAGGGGACAGGTACTGAAGCTTTCTTT. The encoded protein is CASSQGTGTEAFF.

Here the CDR3 DNA reads TGTGCCAGCAGCCAAGGACTAGCGGGGGGGGATACGCAGTATTTT. Its translation: CASSQGLAGGDTQYF. This rearrangement joins TRBV3-1 (or the pseudogene TRBV3-2) to TRBJ2-3; TRBD2 matches at 14 bases. In germline, CDR1 is LGHDT, CDR2 YNNKEL (reference sequence). This CDR3 comprises 15 residues. Trimming at V came to 1 base and at J to 6 bases, leaving 0 bases not matched to a gene.